This T cell receptor beta chain originates from a study of technical replicates of blood from a few donors. This CDR3 spans 14 amino acids. The ends were cut back, 2 bases at V and 2 bases at J, with 10 bases in the middle. CDR1 MNHEY and CDR2 SVGAGI come from the germline V gene. Profiled with immunoSEQ multiplex PCR; TCRdb holds only in-frame clones, not every one. The repertoire holds around 100,000 clones, with approximately 94% as singletons. V and J are TRBV6-5 and TRBJ2-7, with a possible D match to TRBD2 (6 bases). The material sequenced was T cells isolated from PBMCs. The receptor was isolated from a human donor in good health. In DNA, the CDR3 is TGTGCCAGCAGTTACAACGGACTAACCTACGAGCAGTACTTC. It encodes CASSYNGLTYEQYF.